This is a list of T cell receptor beta chains from one sample in a study of CXCR3-negative and CXCR3-positive naive CD8 T cells. Each CDR3 protein gets one entry in TCRdb, which reprocessed the 5' RACE reads and gives no DNA. The sample table sets out about 40,000 distinct CDR3 sequences. Sample: memory CD8+ T cells from blood. These receptors all stem from a human donor in good health. Some clones in this sample may be carry-over from other donors' samples. The CDR3 runs from the conserved cysteine through the conserved F or W. Fields, in order: J gene, V gene, CDR3 protein.

j_gene: TRBJ2-1; v_gene: TRBV12-3/TRBV12-4; CDR3aa: CATQGQNYNEQFF
j_gene: TRBJ2-1; v_gene: TRBV7-6; CDR3aa: CASSLARVGEQFF
j_gene: TRBJ1-1; v_gene: TRBV4-1; CDR3aa: CASSQEREGGNTEAFF
j_gene: TRBJ1-4; v_gene: TRBV29-1; CDR3aa: CSVEGQSEKLFF
j_gene: TRBJ1-2; v_gene: TRBV29-1; CDR3aa: CSALLRDYGYTF
j_gene: TRBJ1-1; v_gene: TRBV29-1; CDR3aa: CSVYAGGVTEAFF
j_gene: TRBJ2-7; v_gene: TRBV25-1; CDR3aa: CASSDRGIYEQYF
j_gene: TRBJ1-1; v_gene: TRBV4-1; CDR3aa: CASSLRPTEAFF
j_gene: TRBJ1-1; v_gene: TRBV29-1; CDR3aa: CSVEGEDGPTEAFF
j_gene: TRBJ1-1; v_gene: TRBV6-1; CDR3aa: CASSEAVENTEAFF
j_gene: TRBJ2-7; v_gene: TRBV4-3; CDR3aa: CASSPRQGPSYEQYF
j_gene: TRBJ1-1; v_gene: TRBV7-9; CDR3aa: CASSLFAISNTEAFF
j_gene: TRBJ2-1; v_gene: TRBV29-1; CDR3aa: CSVELGGDEQFF
j_gene: TRBJ1-5; v_gene: TRBV29-1; CDR3aa: CSVEGVGNQPQHF
j_gene: TRBJ2-7; v_gene: TRBV6-1; CDR3aa: CASSDKTDSLYEQYF
j_gene: TRBJ1-4; v_gene: TRBV28; CDR3aa: CASSPGGGVVNEKLFF
j_gene: TRBJ1-2; v_gene: TRBV20-1; CDR3aa: CSARGTGGDGYTF
j_gene: TRBJ2-3; v_gene: TRBV6-4; CDR3aa: CASSGGGDTDTQYF
j_gene: TRBJ2-1; v_gene: TRBV29-1; CDR3aa: CSVEDLAGEQFF
j_gene: TRBJ2-7; v_gene: TRBV19; CDR3aa: CASSPRTGGIYEQYF
j_gene: TRBJ2-1; v_gene: TRBV11-2; CDR3aa: CASSLQSTSGHNEQFF
j_gene: TRBJ2-7; v_gene: TRBV4-2; CDR3aa: CASSRGTGVEQYF
j_gene: TRBJ1-2; v_gene: TRBV15; CDR3aa: CDTSAGGYGYTF
j_gene: TRBJ1-1; v_gene: TRBV20-1; CDR3aa: CSARDFAALNTEAFF
j_gene: TRBJ2-3; v_gene: TRBV28; CDR3aa: CASSPGGDTQYF
j_gene: TRBJ2-1; v_gene: TRBV7-8; CDR3aa: CASSPKSLPAYHEQFF
j_gene: TRBJ2-3; v_gene: TRBV4-2; CDR3aa: CASSQDLWTTDTQYF
j_gene: TRBJ2-7; v_gene: TRBV25-1; CDR3aa: CASSVLAGGLGEQYF
j_gene: TRBJ2-5; v_gene: TRBV12-2; CDR3aa: CASRVGAETQYF
j_gene: TRBJ2-7; v_gene: TRBV7-9; CDR3aa: CASSQTDRTYEQYF
j_gene: TRBJ2-2; v_gene: TRBV28; CDR3aa: CAGSGEVGIGELFF
j_gene: TRBJ2-1; v_gene: TRBV2; CDR3aa: CAIRGEREYNEQFF
j_gene: TRBJ1-4; v_gene: TRBV9; CDR3aa: CASSVGTTNEKLFF
j_gene: TRBJ1-1; v_gene: TRBV27; CDR3aa: CASSPGNPGTEAFF
j_gene: TRBJ1-1; v_gene: TRBV29-1; CDR3aa: CSATREQMNTEAFF
j_gene: TRBJ1-2; v_gene: TRBV29-1; CDR3aa: CSVEGDYHGYTF
j_gene: TRBJ1-2; v_gene: TRBV28; CDR3aa: CASSPRGTNYGYTF
j_gene: TRBJ1-2; v_gene: TRBV7-9; CDR3aa: CASSQNYGYTF